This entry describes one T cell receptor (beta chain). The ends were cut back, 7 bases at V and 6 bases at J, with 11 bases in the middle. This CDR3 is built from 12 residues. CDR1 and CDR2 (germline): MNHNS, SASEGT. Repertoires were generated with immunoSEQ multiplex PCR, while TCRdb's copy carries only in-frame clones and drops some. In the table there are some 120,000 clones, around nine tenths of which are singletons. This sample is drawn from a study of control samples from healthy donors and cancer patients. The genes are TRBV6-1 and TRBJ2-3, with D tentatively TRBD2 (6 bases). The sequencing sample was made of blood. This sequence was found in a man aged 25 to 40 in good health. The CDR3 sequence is CASKGAGDTQYF. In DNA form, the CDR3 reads TGTGCCAGCAAAGGGGCGGGGGATACGCAGTATTTT.